A selection of T cell receptor beta chains follows, all from one sample in a study of blood T cell repertoires in COVID-19. This table comes from immunoSEQ multiplex PCR, and its TCRdb copy is limited to in-frame clones, with some not included. The sample lists just over 250,000 clones; about 90% were seen once. The sample consisted of peripheral blood. The receptors were sampled from a person aged 18 to 30 with COVID-19, enrolled during active disease. The CDR3 runs from the conserved cysteine through the conserved F or W. D genes are given only for firm matches. Size is stated for part of the rows, as once, few or many counts, or as a class when the clone is expanded.

-	TRBJ1-2	13	TRBV16	-	CASSQSGLYGYTF	TGTGCCAGCAGCCAATCGGGGCTCTATGGCTACACCTTC
TRBD1	TRBJ2-2	15	TRBV24-1	-	CATSDDRGDTGELFF	TGTGCCACCAGTGACGACAGGGGGGACACCGGGGAGCTGTTTTTT
-	TRBJ1-6	14	TRBV27	few	CASSLLGYNSPLHF	TGTGCCAGCAGTTTACTAGGCTATAATTCACCCCTCCACTTT
-	TRBJ1-4	14	TRBV5-1	-	CASSFGGKREKLFF	TGCGCCAGCAGCTTCGGGGGAAAAAGAGAAAAACTGTTTTTT
TRBD1	TRBJ2-1	13	TRBV11-3	-	CASSPGQSNEQFF	TGTGCCAGCAGCCCGGGACAGAGCAATGAGCAGTTCTTC
TRBD2	TRBJ2-7	14	TRBV13	-	CASSLGGRAYEQYF	TGTGCCAGCAGCTTAGGGGGGAGGGCTTACGAGCAGTACTTC
TRBD2	TRBJ2-7	16	TRBV6-2/TRBV6-3	few	CASSYLSGRAVYEQYF	TGTGCCAGCAGTTACCTTAGCGGGAGGGCCGTCTACGAGCAGTACTTC
-	TRBJ1-5	13	TRBV5-5	-	CASSLATGQPQHF	TGTGCCAGCAGCTTGGCCACCGGTCAGCCCCAGCATTTT
-	TRBJ2-2	15	TRBV28	-	CASLERALNTGELFF	TGTGCCAGCCTCGAGAGGGCCCTCAACACCGGGGAGCTGTTTTTT
TRBD1	TRBJ1-5	17	TRBV5-3	-	CARSLEGGRNSNQPQHF	TGTGCCAGAAGCTTGGAAGGGGGCCGGAATAGCAATCAGCCCCAGCATTTT
TRBD2	TRBJ2-1	15	TRBV4-1	once	CASSPMSGSSNEQFF	TGCGCCAGCAGCCCCATGAGCGGGAGTTCTAATGAGCAGTTCTTC
TRBD1	TRBJ2-2	17	TRBV9	-	CASSVGGQGGDTGELFF	TGTGCCAGCAGCGTAGGGGGACAGGGTGGGGACACCGGGGAGCTGTTTTTT